What follows is one TCR beta chain and its context. Measured with immunoSEQ multiplex PCR; TCRdb has only the in-frame clones, and not every one. Of about 93,000 clones listed, 75% to 90% are singletons. This record belongs to a study of T cell responses to AZD1222 COVID-19 vaccine. The CDR3 is 16 residues long. The V gene end was trimmed by 6 bases and the J gene end by 3 bases; junction bases not matched to a gene: 6. Germline V gives CDR1 MNHNY, CDR2 SVGAGI (reference sequence). The sample here was peripheral blood, taken on day 0 of AZD1222 vaccination. The rearrangement links TRBV6-6 to TRBJ2-3; TRBD2 matches at 13 bases. The receptor was isolated from an adult in good health. CDR3: CASRTGLAGVTDTQYF. The CDR3 DNA follows: TGTGCCAGCAGAACCGGACTAGCGGGAGTAACAGATACGCAGTATTTT.